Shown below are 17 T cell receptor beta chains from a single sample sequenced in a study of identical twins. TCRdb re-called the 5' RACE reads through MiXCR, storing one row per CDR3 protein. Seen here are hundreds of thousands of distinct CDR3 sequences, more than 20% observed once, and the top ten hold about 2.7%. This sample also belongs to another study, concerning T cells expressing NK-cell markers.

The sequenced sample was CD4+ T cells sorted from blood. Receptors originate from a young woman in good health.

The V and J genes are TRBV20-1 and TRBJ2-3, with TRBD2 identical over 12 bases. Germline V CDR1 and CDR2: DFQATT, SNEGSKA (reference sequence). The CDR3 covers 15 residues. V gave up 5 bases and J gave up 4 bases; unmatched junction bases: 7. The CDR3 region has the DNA TGCAGTGCTTACACTAGCGGGGGGAGGTCAGATACGCAGTATTTT. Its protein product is CSAYTSGGRSDTQYF.

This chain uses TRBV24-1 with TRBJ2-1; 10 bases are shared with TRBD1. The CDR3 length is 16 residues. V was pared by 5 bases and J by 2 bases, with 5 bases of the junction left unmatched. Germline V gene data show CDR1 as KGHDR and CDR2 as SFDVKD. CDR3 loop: CATSAPGTGAYNEQFF. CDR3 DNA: TGTGCCACCAGTGCACCCGGGACAGGGGCCTACAATGAGCAGTTCTTC.

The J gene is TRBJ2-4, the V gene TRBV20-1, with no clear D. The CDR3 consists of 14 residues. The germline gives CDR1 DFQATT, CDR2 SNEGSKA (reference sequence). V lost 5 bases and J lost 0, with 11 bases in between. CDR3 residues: CSALSPLAKNIQYF. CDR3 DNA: TGCAGTGCTCTCTCTCCGCTAGCCAAAAACATTCAGTACTTC.

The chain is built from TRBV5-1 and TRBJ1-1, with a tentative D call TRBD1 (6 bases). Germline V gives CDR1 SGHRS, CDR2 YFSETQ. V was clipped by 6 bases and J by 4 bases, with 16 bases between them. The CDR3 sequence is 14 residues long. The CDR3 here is CASTLSGDGTEAFF. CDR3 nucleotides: TGCGCCAGCACCCTATCAGGGGATGGCACTGAAGCTTTCTTT.

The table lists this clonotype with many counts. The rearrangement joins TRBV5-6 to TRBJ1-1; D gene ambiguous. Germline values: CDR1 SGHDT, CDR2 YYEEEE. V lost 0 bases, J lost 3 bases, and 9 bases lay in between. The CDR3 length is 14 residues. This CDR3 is CASSLGGRYTEAFF. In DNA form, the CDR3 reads TGTGCCAGCAGCTTGGGTGGCAGATACACTGAAGCTTTCTTT.

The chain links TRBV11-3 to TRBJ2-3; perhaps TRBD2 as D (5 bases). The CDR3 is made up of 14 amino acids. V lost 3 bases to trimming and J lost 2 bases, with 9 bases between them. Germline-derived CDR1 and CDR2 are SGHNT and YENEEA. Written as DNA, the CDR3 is TGTGCCAGCAGCTTTGATCGGGACACAGATACGCAGTATTTT. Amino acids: CASSFDRDTDTQYF.

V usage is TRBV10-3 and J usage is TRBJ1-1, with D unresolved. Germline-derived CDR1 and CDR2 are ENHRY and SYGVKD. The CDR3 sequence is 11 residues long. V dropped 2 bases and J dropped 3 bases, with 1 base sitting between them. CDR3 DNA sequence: TGTGCCATCAGTGAGCACACTGAAGCTTTCTTT. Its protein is CAISEHTEAFF.

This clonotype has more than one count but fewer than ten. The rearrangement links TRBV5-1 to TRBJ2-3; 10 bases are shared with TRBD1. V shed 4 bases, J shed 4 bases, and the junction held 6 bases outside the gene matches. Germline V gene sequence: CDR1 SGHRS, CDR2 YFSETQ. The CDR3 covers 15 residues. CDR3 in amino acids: CASSVTGTGADTQYF. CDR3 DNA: TGCGCCAGCAGCGTCACCGGGACAGGGGCAGATACGCAGTATTTT.

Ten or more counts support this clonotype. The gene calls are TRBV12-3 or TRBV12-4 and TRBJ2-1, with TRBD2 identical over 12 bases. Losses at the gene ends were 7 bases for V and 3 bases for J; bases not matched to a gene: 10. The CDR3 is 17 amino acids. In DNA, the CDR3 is TGTGCCAGCAAAACCAGACTAGCGGGGGAGTTCTACAATGAGCAGTTCTTC. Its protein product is CASKTRLAGEFYNEQFF.

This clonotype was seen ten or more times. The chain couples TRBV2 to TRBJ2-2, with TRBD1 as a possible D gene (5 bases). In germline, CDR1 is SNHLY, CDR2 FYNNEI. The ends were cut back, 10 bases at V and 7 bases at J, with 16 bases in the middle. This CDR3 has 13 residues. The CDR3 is CAITRDDYGELFF. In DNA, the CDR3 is TGTGCCATTACCAGGGATGATTACGGGGAGCTGTTTTTT.

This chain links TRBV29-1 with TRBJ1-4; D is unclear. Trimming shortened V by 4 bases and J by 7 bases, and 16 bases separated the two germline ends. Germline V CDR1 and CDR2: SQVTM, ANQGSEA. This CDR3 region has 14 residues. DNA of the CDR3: TGCAGCGTTGGTCGTGTAGGAGAAGGTGAAAAACTGTTTTTT. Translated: CSVGRVGEGEKLFF. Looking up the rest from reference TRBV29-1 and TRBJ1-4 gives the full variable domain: SAVISQKPSRDICQRGTSLTIQCQVDSQVTMMFWYRQQPGQSLTLIATANQGSEATYESGFVIDKFPISRPNLTFSTLTVSNMSPEDSSIYLCSVGRVGEGEKLFFGSGTQLSVL.

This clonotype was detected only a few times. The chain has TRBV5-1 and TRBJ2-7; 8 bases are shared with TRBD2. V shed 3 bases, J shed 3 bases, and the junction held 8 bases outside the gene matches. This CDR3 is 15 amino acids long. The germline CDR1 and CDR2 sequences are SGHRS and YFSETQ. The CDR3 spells CASSSRSGGHYEQYF. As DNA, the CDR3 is TGCGCCAGCAGCTCCCGAAGCGGGGGCCACTACGAGCAGTACTTC. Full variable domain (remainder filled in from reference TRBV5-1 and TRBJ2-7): KAGVTQTPRYLIKTRGQQVTLSCSPISGHRSVSWYQQTPGQGLQFLFEYFSETQRNKGNFPGRFSGRQFSNSRSEMNVSTLELGDSALYLCASSSRSGGHYEQYFGPGTRLTVT.

The CDR3 DNA reads TGTGCCAGCAGCCCCCCCGGGATTAAGAACACTGAAGCTTTCTTT. Translation: CASSPPGIKNTEAFF. The V and J genes are TRBV7-9 and TRBJ1-1; D is unclear. This CDR3 has 15 amino acids. Per germline, CDR1 SEHNR and CDR2 FQNEAQ (reference sequence). Trimming took 5 bases from V and 1 from J, leaving 14 bases between them.

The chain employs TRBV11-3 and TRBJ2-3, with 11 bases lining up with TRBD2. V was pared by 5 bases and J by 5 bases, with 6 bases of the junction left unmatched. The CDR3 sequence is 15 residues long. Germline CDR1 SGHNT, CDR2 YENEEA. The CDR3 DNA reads TGTGCCAGCAGCCCACTAGCGGGGGCGGGAGATACGCAGTATTTT. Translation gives CASSPLAGAGDTQYF.

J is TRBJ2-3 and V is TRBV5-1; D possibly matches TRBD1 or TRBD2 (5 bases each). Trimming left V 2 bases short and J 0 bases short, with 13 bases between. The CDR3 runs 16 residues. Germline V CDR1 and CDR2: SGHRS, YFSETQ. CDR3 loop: CASSFWDDPSTDTQYF. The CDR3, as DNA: TGCGCCAGCAGCTTCTGGGACGACCCTAGCACAGATACGCAGTATTTT.

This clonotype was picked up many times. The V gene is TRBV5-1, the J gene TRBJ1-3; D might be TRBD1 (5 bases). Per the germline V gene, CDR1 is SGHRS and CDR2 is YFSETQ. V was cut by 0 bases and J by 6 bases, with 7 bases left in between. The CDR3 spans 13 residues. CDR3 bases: TGCGCCAGCAGCTTGGGAGGGGAAAACACCATATATTTT. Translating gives CASSLGGENTIYF.

The CDR3 nucleotides read TGCAGCGTTTCCCCGGGGGGGCGCACAGATACGCAGTATTTT. Translated, it gives CSVSPGGRTDTQYF. V usage is TRBV29-1 and J usage is TRBJ2-3; 8 nucleotides align to TRBD2. The CDR3 loop spans 14 amino acids. Germline V gives CDR1 SQVTM, CDR2 ANQGSEA. The trim removed 5 bases at V and 1 base at J, leaving 5 bases unmatched.